Presented here are 2 T cell receptor beta chains from one specimen sequenced in a study of T-cell memory formation after mild COVID-19 listed by TCRdb under 2021. Preparation of the library involved 5' RACE. The sample was run on an Illumina NovaSeq 6000. Clones were called with MiXCR by TCRdb after fastp trimmed the public reads at Q25, and only in-frame beta chains were retained. CDR3 protein duplicates are merged, each entry listing the most common genes and DNA. The sample contains 200,000 to 300,000 distinct CDR3 sequences, roughly 17% of them found a single time. Of the sample, around 21% is held by the ten largest clones. Material for sequencing was PBMCs or a T cell subset sorted from them (not recorded which). These receptors were collected from a young man who had mild COVID-19 (a few samples of this study predate the infection). The sample titles of this study are shuffled in the database, so cell type and time point are left out; the donor was told from shared clones.

There are a few counts of this clonotype. The rearrangement uses TRBV5-4 and TRBJ2-2; 7 positions match TRBD2. V shed 0 bases and J 5 bases; nucleotides not matched to a gene: 1. This CDR3 is 14 amino acids long. The germline CDR1 and CDR2 sequences are SGHNT and YYREEE (reference sequence). In DNA, the CDR3 is TGTGCCAGCAGCTTGGTCGGGGGGACCGGGGAGCTGTTTTTT. Translation: CASSLVGGTGELFF.

This clonotype was recorded at least ten times. The V gene is TRBV18, the J gene TRBJ2-7; D is possibly TRBD2 (6 bases). Germline-derived CDR1 and CDR2 are KGHSH and LQKENI. This CDR3 is built from 13 residues. Trimming removed 1 base from V and 5 bases from J, with 9 bases in between. CDR3 bases: TGTGCCAGCTCACCACGAGGAGGGGACGAGCAGTACGTC. The encoded protein is CASSPRGGDEQYV.